This entry concerns a single T cell receptor beta chain. Its antigen is not identified. The sample belongs to a study of CD8 T cells in ankylosing spondylitis. Germline V gives CDR1 LNHNV, CDR2 YYDKDF (reference sequence). V shed 3 bases and J 4 bases; nucleotides not matched to a gene: 0. The CDR3 loop spans 15 amino acids. Using its own MiXCR run on the 5' RACE reads, TCRdb lists one record per CDR3 protein. The repertoire has about 200,000 distinct CDR3 sequences, 10% to 15% of them found once; the top ten carry approximately 17%. Study-level results: In the blood and synovial fluid of reactive arthritis, some motif variants had been previously reported. Significant enrichment of disease-linked clones was reported in matched ankylosing spondylitis synovial fluid. Disease-associated clones were CD8+ and fairly uncommon in peripheral blood.

This TCR was sampled from a male donor with ankylosing spondylitis or in good health (not recorded which). The V and J genes are TRBV15 and TRBJ2-1; 13 bases line up with TRBD2. The source material was blood, either unsorted or a sorted T cell fraction (not recorded which). This chain's CDR3 is CATSRGLAGYNEQFF. In DNA, the CDR3 is TGTGCCACCAGCAGGGGACTAGCGGGATACAATGAGCAGTTCTTC. Filled out from reference TRBV15 and TRBJ2-1, the complete variable domain reads DAMVIQNPRYQVTQFGKPVTLSCSQTLNHNVMYWYQQKSSQAPKLLFHYYDKDFNNEADTPDNFQSRRPNTSFCFLDIRSPGLGDTAMYLCATSRGLAGYNEQFFGPGTRLTVL.